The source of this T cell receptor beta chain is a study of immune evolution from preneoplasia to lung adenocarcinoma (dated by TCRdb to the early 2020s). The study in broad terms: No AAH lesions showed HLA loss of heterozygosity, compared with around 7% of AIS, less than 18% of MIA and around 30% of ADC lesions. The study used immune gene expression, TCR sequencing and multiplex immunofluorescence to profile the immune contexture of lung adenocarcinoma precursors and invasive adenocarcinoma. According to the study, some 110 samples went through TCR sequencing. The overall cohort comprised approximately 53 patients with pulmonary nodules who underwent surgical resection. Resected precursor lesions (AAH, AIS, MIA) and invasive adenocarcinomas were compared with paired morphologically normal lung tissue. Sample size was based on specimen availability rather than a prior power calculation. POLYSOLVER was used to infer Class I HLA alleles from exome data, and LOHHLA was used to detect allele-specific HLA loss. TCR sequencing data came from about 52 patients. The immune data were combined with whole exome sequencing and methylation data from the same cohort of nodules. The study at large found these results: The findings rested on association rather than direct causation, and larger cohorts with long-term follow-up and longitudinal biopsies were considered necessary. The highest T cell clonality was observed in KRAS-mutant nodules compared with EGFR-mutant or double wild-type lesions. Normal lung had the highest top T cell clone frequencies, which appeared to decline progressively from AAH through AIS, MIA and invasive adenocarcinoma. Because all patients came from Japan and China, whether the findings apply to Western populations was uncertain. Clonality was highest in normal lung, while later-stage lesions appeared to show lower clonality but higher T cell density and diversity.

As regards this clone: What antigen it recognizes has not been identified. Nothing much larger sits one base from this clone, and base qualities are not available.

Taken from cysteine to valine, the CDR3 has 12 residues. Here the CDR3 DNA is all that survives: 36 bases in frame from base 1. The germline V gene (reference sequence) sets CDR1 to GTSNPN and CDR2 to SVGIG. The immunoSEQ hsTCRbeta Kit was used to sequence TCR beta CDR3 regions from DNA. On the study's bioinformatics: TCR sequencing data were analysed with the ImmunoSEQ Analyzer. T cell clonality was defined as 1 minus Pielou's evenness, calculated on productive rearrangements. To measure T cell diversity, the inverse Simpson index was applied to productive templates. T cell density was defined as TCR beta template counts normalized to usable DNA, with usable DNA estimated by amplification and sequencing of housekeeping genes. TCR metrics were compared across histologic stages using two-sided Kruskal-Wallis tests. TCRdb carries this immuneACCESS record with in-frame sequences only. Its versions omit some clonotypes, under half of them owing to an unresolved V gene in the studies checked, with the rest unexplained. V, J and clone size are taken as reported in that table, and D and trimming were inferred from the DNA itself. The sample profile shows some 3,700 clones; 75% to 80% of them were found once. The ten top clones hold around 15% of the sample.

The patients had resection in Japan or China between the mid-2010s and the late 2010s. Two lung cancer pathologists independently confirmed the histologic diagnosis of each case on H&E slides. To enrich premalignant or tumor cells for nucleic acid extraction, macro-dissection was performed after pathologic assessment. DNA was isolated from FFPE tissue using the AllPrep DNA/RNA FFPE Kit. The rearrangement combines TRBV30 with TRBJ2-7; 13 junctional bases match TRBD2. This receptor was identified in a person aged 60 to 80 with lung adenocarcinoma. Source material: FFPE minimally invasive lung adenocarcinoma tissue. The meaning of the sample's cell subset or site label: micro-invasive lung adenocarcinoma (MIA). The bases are TGTGCCTGGGGTCGACTAGCGGGAGGTGTGGAGGTC. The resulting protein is CAWGRLAGGVEV.